This section outlines one T cell receptor (beta chain) sequence together with its context. The antigen this receptor binds is unknown. No much larger clone is present one base from it, and per-base qualities are unavailable. The cohort comprised hundreds of healthy bone marrow donors. At the time of sampling, every cohort member was nominally healthy, though immune exposures that went unrecorded were likely present. The donor was CMV seronegative and belonged to the group of 352 seronegative cohort members. A peripheral blood sample was collected from each donor, and TCR beta sequencing was performed on peripheral blood mononuclear cells. Genomic DNA extraction from the blood cell samples was performed with the Qiagen DNeasy Blood Extraction Kit. This entry comes from a study of cytomegalovirus exposure and HLA in healthy donors (dated by TCRdb to 2015 to 2018). With regard to the full study: According to an earlier analysis of a few hundred of the donors, 150 million to 200 million T cells yielded 100 million or so unique TCR beta sequences and 276 Gb of sequence data. Roughly 320 gigabases of sequencing data and 70 million to 95 million unique TCR sequences made up an early release that covered 640 HLA-typed donors. Of the roughly 400 genotyped donors, less than 85% were placed in the genetic ancestry cluster associated with self-reported Caucasian donors. The study aimed to test whether signatures of past pathogen exposure could be identified by cataloging public T cell receptors. The T cell repertoires of around 670 subjects were profiled by immunosequencing and related to cytomegalovirus serostatus. In addition to the first cohort of around 670 subjects, a separate validation cohort of around 110 different subjects was used. High-throughput TCR immunosequencing, statistical association of individual TCRs with disease status, and machine learning were combined to predict cytomegalovirus infection status. A later analysis re-analyzed previously published TCR beta repertoires from 660 or so donors and added high-resolution HLA genotyping to study TCR occurrence patterns. In the later analysis, no new phenotypic data were used to find candidate immune exposures; instead, reliance was placed on TCR beta sequences and their occurrence across donors. An earlier analysis of approximately 640 of the donors applied high-throughput TCR beta sequencing to assess whether each TCR beta V gene segment acted as functional or pseudogenic. Donor age, sex, ethnicity and CMV serostatus were collected together with the repertoire data. Genome-wide SNP genotypes for about three fifths of the 666 donors were used in a later genetic analysis, which treated that subset as a discovery cohort. All discovery cohort repertoires had been generated on a single sequencing platform. Class I and class II HLA loci were covered by the typing at four-digit resolution. Typing coverage differed by locus: A, B, C, DRB1 and DQB1 were typed in about 620-640 donors, DQA1 in about 510, DPA1 in some 600, and DPB1 in 400 to 490. Roughly 5 DR-DQ haplotypes were handled as single units for association and clustering, since linkage in the cohort was strong. Among around 400 genotyped donors of the cohort, an average of roughly 230,000 unique TCR beta nucleotide sequences was sequenced per donor, of which about 18% were non-productive.

What the study reported, not specific to this receptor: In a later analysis, several top co-occurrence clusters were reported to appear linked to parvovirus B19, influenza, CMV and Epstein-Barr virus. While some public TCRs were present in many individuals, most TCR sequences turned up only very rarely across donors. It was suggested by the authors that the approach could potentially be generalized to other disease states and immunological phenotypes. For the cohort, immune exposure information was limited to CMV serostatus. Because counts were too low, some 17 rarely observed V segments, including chromosome 9 orphons, were left out of the earlier analysis of approximately 500 of the donors. The 87-base-pair reads could not distinguish some IMGT-functional V segments, including TRBV6-2 and TRBV6-3, so those segments were excluded. In a later analysis, HLA-associated TCR beta chains were found to be more clonally expanded and to have lower generation probabilities than equally common non-associated chains. Cytomegalovirus status was reported to be diagnosed by the classifier with high specificity and sensitivity in both the original and validation cohorts. A further reported finding was that TCR beta sequences accurately predicted the HLA-A and HLA-B alleles for most subjects in the first cohort. The study listed 170 or so TCR beta chains as associated with cytomegalovirus. When HLA alleles, especially DR and DQ, strongly co-occurred, TCR associations were difficult to assign to individual alleles. In this cohort, only TCR beta chains were sequenced, and detectable features were limited by the absence of alpha or paired-chain data. A cluster of highly shared sequence variants was judged likely to be a technical artifact of the sequencing pipeline. HLA typing was unavailable for some donors at each locus, so association tests used only the typed subset. The presence/absence analyses assumed that sequencing depth was roughly uniform across donors, and that assumption may not be true. Correlated functional status among segregating V segments might be attributable to linkage disequilibrium, but an unknown experimental factor could not be ruled out. In a later genetic analysis, a missense DCLRE1C variant was associated with V-gene and J-gene trimming of TCR beta chains, and the association was replicated in an independent cohort. In an earlier analysis of roughly 560 of the donors, most TCR beta V segments were observed in productive rearrangements about 87% or about 30% of the time, broadly matching IMGT annotations. In vitro tests confirmed that three of the cytomegalovirus-associated TCR beta chains recognize cytomegalovirus antigens. A later genetic analysis reported fewer N-insertions in productive TCRs among donors in an Asian-associated ancestry cluster than the 666-donor mean. In a later analysis, most CMV-associated TCR beta chains were found to appear HLA-restricted, with HLA associations seemingly driven largely by CMV exposure. At a false discovery rate of 0.05, a later analysis linked some 17,000 TCR beta sequences to specific HLA alleles. In a later analysis, the rate of TCR association differed among HLA loci, with DRB1 alleles having the most associated TCRs and HLA-C alleles having the fewest.

V has 3 bases trimmed and J has 9 bases trimmed; junction bases matching no gene number 0. CDR1 and CDR2, per the germline V gene, are WSHSY and SAAADI. Inclusive of the bounding cysteine and phenylalanine, the CDR3 is 12 residues long. Just CDR3 DNA is preserved here, 36 bases in frame from base 1. Receptors were amplified or captured by the immunoSEQ multiplex PCR assay. A mixture of 60 forward primers for TCR Vbeta segments and 13 reverse primers for TCR Jbeta segments was used in the multiplex PCR. A multiplex PCR assay on genomic DNA amplified the CDR3 region of rearranged TCR beta genes. On the Illumina HiSeq System, the amplified TCR beta libraries were sequenced as 87-base-pair reads. The authors' pipeline ran thus. In a later analysis, 80 million or so unique TCR beta chains were counted across the roughly 700 repertoires, and roughly 11 million of these chains were shared by at least two donors. Raw reads were error-corrected and collapsed into unique sequences with a nearest-neighbor algorithm that merged closely related sequences to remove PCR and sequencing errors. Alignment of CDR3 sequences to IMGT reference sequences was used to assign V, D and J gene segments. For a sequence to be retained, at least a six-nucleotide match to both a V gene segment and a J gene segment was required. Rearrangements were called productive when the CDR3 lacked stop codons and stayed in frame with V and J; all others were non-productive. Following IMGT convention, CDR3 was defined as the stretch from the second conserved V-encoded cysteine to the conserved J-encoded phenylalanine. Sequences without an unambiguous match to a single V gene segment were excluded from the earlier analysis of about 630 of the donors. In an earlier analysis of a few hundred of the donors, V segments were called functional above 56.7% productive rearrangements and were called segregating when the between-donor standard deviation exceeded 5%. A statistical classification framework was developed to diagnose cytomegalovirus status using the catalog of TCR beta chain sequences. A later analysis assigned V and J genes by comparing TCR nucleotide sequences with IMGT/GENE-DB human TR gene sequences. A later analysis assigned CDR3 sequences and most-parsimonious VDJ recombination scenarios with the TCRdist pipeline. In a later analysis, each TCR beta chain was defined by its CDR3 amino acid sequence together with its V-gene family, and reads lacking a unique V-gene family were excluded. In a later analysis, 500 to 700 highly shared, low-generation-probability nucleotide sequences were removed to address suspected cross-contamination and a sequencing artifact. For each public chain, a later analysis derived a clonal expansion index from normalized ranks of inferred template counts within each repertoire. In a later analysis, generation probabilities were computed with a VDJ recombination model fitted to out-of-frame rearrangements, and the resulting probabilities were checked against IGoR. In a later analysis, TCR-TCR, TCR-HLA and TCR-CMV co-occurrence was scored with hypergeometric tests, and a repertoire-size bias correction was applied to TCR pairs. In a later analysis, false discovery rates were estimated by permuting HLA or CMV assignments 20 times. In a later analysis, co-occurring TCRs were grouped with DBSCAN, and TCRdist sequence similarity was added when clustering was performed within HLA-allele-positive subsets. For co-occurrence clustering, repertoires with fewer than 30,000 or more than 120,000 public chains were excluded, along with four or five repertoires with anomalous nucleotide sharing. Here the immuneACCESS table is served through TCRdb, limited to in-frame sequences with V and J called. Missing clones are a known gap in these copies; in checked studies unresolved V genes cover under half, and the rest lacks a known reason. The V and J calls and clone size come from that table; D and trimming were worked out from the DNA. In this sample the table shows about 140,000 clones, 78% of which occur a single time. The ten largest clones capture 2.5% to 3.5% of the sample.

The sequenced sample was PBMCs. This receptor was obtained from a female donor in good health and CMV-seronegative. This chain joins TRBV10-2 to TRBJ2-2; TRBD1 aligns with 8 central bases. The nucleotide sequence is TGCGCCAGCAGTGACAGGGGGCGGGAGCTGTTTTTT. Its amino acids are CASSDRGRELFF.